The 6 T cell receptor beta chains listed next were all sequenced from one sample in a study of cytomegalovirus exposure and HLA in healthy donors. Libraries were prepared by immunoSEQ multiplex PCR; TCRdb keeps only in-frame clonotypes and omits some of them. Among hundreds of thousands of clones, roughly 85% were seen once, and the ten largest hold roughly 0.8%. Sequenced: PBMCs. These receptors were collected from a woman younger than 35 in good health and CMV-seronegative.

The chain carries TRBV6-1 and TRBJ1-1; no firm D call. CDR3 length: 15 residues. Trimming stripped 3 bases from V and 6 bases from J, with 17 bases between. The germline CDR1 and CDR2 sequences are MNHNS and SASEGT. CDR3 sequence: CASSDPRAPLAEAFF. As DNA, the CDR3 is TGTGCCAGCAGTGACCCGCGGGCTCCTTTGGCTGAAGCTTTCTTT.

The V call is TRBV27, the J call TRBJ2-2; 14 nucleotides line up with TRBD2. This CDR3 region has 15 residues. The V segment lost 6 bases and the J segment 6 bases; nucleotides outside the gene matches: 3. Germline CDR1 and CDR2: MNHEY and SMNVEV (reference sequence). The CDR3 sequence is CASRGLAGGPGELFF. DNA of the CDR3: TGTGCCAGCAGAGGACTAGCGGGAGGCCCCGGGGAGCTGTTTTTT.

This chain uses TRBV5-1 with TRBJ2-2; no definite D call. V gave up 0 bases and J gave up 6 bases, with 6 bases separating them. The CDR3 has 13 residues. The germline CDR1 and CDR2 sequences are SGHRS and YFSETQ. CDR3 bases: TGCGCCAGCAGCTTGGGCCCGGCCGGGGAGCTGTTTTTT. Encoded protein: CASSLGPAGELFF.

The chain is built from TRBV4-1 and TRBJ1-2, with D possibly being TRBD1 (6 bases). CDR1 is MGHRA, CDR2 YSYEKL, per germline. The CDR3 consists of 12 residues. The germline V and J ends were trimmed by 5 bases and 8 bases, with 12 bases remaining between them. This chain's CDR3 is CASSDAGGGYTF. DNA of the CDR3: TGCGCCAGCAGCGACGCGGGGGGCGGCTACACCTTC.

The chain carries TRBV2 and TRBJ2-1, with a weak D call TRBD2 (6 bases). The CDR3 is 11 residues long. Looked up from germline, CDR1 is SNHLY and CDR2 is FYNNEI. The ends were cut back, 11 bases at V and 6 bases at J, with 11 bases in the middle. This CDR3 reads CAPRRGNEQFF. In nucleotides, the CDR3 is TGTGCCCCCAGGAGGGGCAATGAGCAGTTCTTC.

The chain combines TRBV2 with TRBJ1-5; possibly TRBD1 for D (5 bases). Per germline, CDR1 SNHLY and CDR2 FYNNEI. The CDR3 loop spans 15 amino acids. Trimming took off 3 bases at V and 6 bases at J, with 15 bases between the two ends. In DNA form, the CDR3 reads TGTGCCAGCAGTGATGGGGGAGGGATCGCTCAGCCCCAGCATTTT. Protein sequence: CASSDGGGIAQPQHF.